This T cell receptor beta chain was documented in a study of control samples from healthy donors and cancer patients. This clone was seen once. Data came from immunoSEQ multiplex PCR; TCRdb stores just in-frame clones and leaves some out. The sample lists about 180,000 clones; around 87% were seen once. Trimming took 2 bases from V and 10 from J, leaving 6 bases between them. CDR3 length equals 12 residues. Germline CDR1 MNHEY, CDR2 SMNVEV (reference sequence). The receptor's source is a woman aged 50 to 60 in good health. The chain recombines TRBV27 with TRBJ1-6; D gene unclear. Sample: blood. The CDR3 region is CASSLRGSPLHF. In DNA form, the CDR3 reads TGTGCCAGCAGTTTACGGGGATCACCCCTCCACTTT.